This T cell receptor (beta chain) was documented in a study of cytomegalovirus exposure and HLA in healthy donors. Study outcomes and limitations: In an earlier analysis, about 87% or about 30%: the productive usage of most TCR beta V segments. Through in vitro validation, a few CMV-associated chains were shown to be specific for CMV antigens.

The sample holds one count of this clone. Its antigen remains unknown. PCR used 60 Vbeta primers and 13 Jbeta primers. Clones were read by immunoSEQ multiplex PCR, and TCRdb kept only the in-frame ones, dropping some. The sample holds 250,000 or so clones, nearly 95% seen once. The sample comprised PBMCs. The origin of this receptor is a girl aged 2-10 years in good health and CMV-seronegative.

CDR3: CASSQPGSGSFNEQYF. In DNA, the CDR3 is TGTGCCAGCAGCCAACCCGGGAGCGGGAGCTTTAACGAGCAGTACTTC. The chain couples TRBV14 to TRBJ2-7, with 8 bases that match TRBD2. With V trimmed by 2 bases and J by 5 bases, 11 bases remained unmatched. Per germline, CDR1 SGHDN and CDR2 FVKESK. This CDR3 has 16 residues.